A selection of T cell receptor beta chains follows, all from one sample in a study of vaccination effects on CD4 cells after COVID-19. Some clones are missing from TCRdb's copy, which holds only in-frame ones; the method was immunoSEQ multiplex PCR. The sample records nearly 35,000 clones, around 80% being singletons. The antigens these receptors bind are not known. The source material was CD4+ T cells from PBMCs cultured without peptide, sampled after COVID-19 vaccination. These receptors all come from a human donor who had a prior SARS-CoV-2 infection. Each CDR3 is given without its conserved first and last residue.

len	v_gene	j_gene	CDR3aa
14	TRBV10-3	TRBJ1-5	AISEEATTGNQPQH
12	TRBV7-8	TRBJ1-1	ASSLRFGNTEAF
12	TRBV5-6	TRBJ2-5	ASSKDRLQETQY
11	TRBV20-1	TRBJ2-5	SASPGADETQY
11	TRBV11-1	TRBJ2-4	ASSPDRENIQY
11	TRBV7-2	TRBJ2-3	ASSLAVADTQY
13	TRBV3-1/TRBV3-2	TRBJ1-5	ASSEGVGSSQPQH
10	TRBV23-1	TRBJ2-7	AILRTSYEQY
14	TRBV7-9	TRBJ2-1	ASSLWQGSSYNEQF
14	TRBV7-2	TRBJ2-5	ASSLGVVFGGETQY
14	TRBV7-2	TRBJ2-3	ASNRLGLAGGDTQY
14	TRBV7-9	TRBJ1-1	ASSQGALIMNTEAF
12	TRBV19	TRBJ2-3	ASMRVRGGDTQY
20	TRBV21-1	TRBJ2-4	ASSKGMGTSGRAPHLKNIQY
10	TRBV29-1	TRBJ2-5	SVVPSQETQY
13	TRBV9	TRBJ2-1	ASSVGGGEYNEQF
10	TRBV19	TRBJ1-5	ASSGADQPQH
12	TRBV30	TRBJ2-2	AWSVTGVDGELF
13	TRBV7-8	TRBJ2-1	ASSPAGGRFNEQF
17	TRBV7-9	TRBJ2-5	ASSPIGASGTTPVVTQY
12	TRBV5-5	TRBJ2-3	ASSLRVYTDTQY
13	TRBV10-3	TRBJ1-1	AISESRGGSTEAF